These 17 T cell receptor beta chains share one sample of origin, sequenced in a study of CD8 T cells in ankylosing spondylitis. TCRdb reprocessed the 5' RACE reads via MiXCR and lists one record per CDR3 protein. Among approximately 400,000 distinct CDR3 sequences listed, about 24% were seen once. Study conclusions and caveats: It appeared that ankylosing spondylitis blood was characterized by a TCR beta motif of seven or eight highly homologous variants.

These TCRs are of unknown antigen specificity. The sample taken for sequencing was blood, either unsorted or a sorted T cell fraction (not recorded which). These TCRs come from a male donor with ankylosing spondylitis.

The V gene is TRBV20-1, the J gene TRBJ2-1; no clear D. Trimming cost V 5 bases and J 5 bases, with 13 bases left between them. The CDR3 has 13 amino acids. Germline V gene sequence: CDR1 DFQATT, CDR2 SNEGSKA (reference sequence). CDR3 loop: CSAHGLIDNEQFF. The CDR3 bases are TGCAGTGCTCATGGGCTAATTGACAATGAGCAGTTCTTC.

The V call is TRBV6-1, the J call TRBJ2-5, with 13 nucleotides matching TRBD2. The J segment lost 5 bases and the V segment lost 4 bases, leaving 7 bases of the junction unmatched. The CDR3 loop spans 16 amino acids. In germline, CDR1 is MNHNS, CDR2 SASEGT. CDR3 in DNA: TGTGCCAGCAGTGTTGGGGGACTAGCGGGAAGGGAGACCCAGTACTTC. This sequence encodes CASSVGGLAGRETQYF.

CDR3 in DNA: TGTGCCAGCAGTTTAGGACTAGCGAGCAGGAATATGAGCTCCTACAATGAGCAGTTCTTC. Translating gives CASSLGLASRNMSSYNEQFF. This chain joins TRBV12-3 or TRBV12-4 and TRBJ2-1, with 8 bases aligning to TRBD2. The CDR3 has 20 amino acids. V was pared by 1 base and J by 0 bases, with 14 bases of the junction left unmatched.

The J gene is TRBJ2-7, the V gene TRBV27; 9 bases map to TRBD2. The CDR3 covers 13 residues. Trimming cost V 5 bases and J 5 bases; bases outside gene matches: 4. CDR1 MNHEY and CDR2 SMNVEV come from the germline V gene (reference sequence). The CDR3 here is CASSRREGDEQYV. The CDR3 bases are TGTGCCAGCAGTCGGCGGGAGGGGGACGAGCAGTACGTC.

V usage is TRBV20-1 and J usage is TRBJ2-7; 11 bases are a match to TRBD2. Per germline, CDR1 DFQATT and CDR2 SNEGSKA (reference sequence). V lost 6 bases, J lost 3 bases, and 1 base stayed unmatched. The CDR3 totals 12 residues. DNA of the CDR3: TGCAGTGCCGGGACTAGCGGCTACGAGCAGTACTTC. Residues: CSAGTSGYEQYF.

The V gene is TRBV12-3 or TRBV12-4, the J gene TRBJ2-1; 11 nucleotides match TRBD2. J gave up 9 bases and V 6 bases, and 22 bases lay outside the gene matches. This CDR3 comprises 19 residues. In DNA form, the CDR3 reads TGTGCCAGCAGAAAGGGACGGTTGACTAGCGGGGAGGGAGGCGGTGAGCAGTTCTTC. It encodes CASRKGRLTSGEGGGEQFF.

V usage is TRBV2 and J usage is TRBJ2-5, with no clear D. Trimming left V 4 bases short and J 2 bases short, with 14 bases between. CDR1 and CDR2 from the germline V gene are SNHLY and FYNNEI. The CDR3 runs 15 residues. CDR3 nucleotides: TGTGCCAGCAGTGTCCCACAACAAACTCAAGAGACCCAGTACTTC. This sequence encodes CASSVPQQTQETQYF.

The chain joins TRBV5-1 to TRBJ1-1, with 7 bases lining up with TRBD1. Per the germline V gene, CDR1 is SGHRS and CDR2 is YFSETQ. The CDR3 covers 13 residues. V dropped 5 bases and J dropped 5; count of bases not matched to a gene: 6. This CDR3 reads CASRITGVTEAFF. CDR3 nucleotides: TGCGCCAGCAGGATTACAGGGGTGACTGAAGCTTTCTTT.

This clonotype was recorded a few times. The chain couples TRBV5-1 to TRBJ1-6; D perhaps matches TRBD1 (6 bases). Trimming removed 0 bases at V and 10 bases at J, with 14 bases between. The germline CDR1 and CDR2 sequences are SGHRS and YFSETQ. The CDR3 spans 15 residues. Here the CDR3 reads CASSLEAGGKSPLHF. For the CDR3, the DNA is TGCGCCAGCAGCTTGGAAGCGGGGGGCAAATCACCCCTCCACTTT.

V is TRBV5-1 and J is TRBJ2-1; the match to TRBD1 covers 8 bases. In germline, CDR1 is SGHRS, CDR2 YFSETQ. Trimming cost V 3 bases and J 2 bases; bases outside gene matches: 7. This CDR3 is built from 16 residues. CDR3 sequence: CASSSRGQGPYNEQFF. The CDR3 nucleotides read TGCGCCAGCAGCTCCCGAGGACAGGGTCCCTACAATGAGCAGTTCTTC.

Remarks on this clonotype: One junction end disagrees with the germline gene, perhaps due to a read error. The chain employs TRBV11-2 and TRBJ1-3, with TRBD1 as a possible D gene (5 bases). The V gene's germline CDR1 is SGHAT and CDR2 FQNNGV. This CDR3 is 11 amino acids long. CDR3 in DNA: TGTGCCAGCAGCCGAGGGACCTCTGTACGTTTT. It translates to CASSRGTSVRF.

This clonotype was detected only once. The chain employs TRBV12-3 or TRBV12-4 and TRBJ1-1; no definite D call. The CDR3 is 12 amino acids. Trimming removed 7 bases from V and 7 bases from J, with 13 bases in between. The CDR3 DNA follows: TGTGCCAGCACCAGCGACCTAGATGAAGCTTTCTTT. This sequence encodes CASTSDLDEAFF.

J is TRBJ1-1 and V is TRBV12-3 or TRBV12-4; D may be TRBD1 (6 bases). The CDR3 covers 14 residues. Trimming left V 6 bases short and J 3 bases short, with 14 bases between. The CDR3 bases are TGTGCCAGCAGGACAACAGGGTTAGACACTGAAGCTTTCTTT. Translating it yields CASRTTGLDTEAFF.

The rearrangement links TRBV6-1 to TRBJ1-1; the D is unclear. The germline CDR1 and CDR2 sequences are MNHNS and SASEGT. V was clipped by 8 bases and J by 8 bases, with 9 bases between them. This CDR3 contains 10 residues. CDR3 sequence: CASHRSEAFF. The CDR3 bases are TGTGCCAGCCACAGATCCGAAGCTTTCTTT.

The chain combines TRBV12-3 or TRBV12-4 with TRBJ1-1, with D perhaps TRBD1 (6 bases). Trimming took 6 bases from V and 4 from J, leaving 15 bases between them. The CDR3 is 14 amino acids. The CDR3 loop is CASRSPGVGTEAFF. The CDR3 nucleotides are TGTGCCAGCAGATCCCCAGGGGTGGGCACTGAAGCTTTCTTT.

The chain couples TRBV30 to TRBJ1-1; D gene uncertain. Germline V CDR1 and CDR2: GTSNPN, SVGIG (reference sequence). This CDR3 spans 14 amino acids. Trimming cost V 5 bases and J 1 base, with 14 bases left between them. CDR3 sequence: CAWPGSIRNTEAFF. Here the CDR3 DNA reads TGTGCCTGGCCCGGGAGTATAAGGAACACTGAAGCTTTCTTT.

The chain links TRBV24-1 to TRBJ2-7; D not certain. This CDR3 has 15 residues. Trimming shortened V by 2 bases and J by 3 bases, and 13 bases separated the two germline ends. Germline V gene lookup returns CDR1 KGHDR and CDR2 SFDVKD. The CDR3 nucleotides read TGTGCCACCAGTGATTCAAAGGAAGGGAACTACGAGCAGTACTTC. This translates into CATSDSKEGNYEQYF.